This TCR beta chain was sequenced for a study of blood T cells in healthy people across ages. Findings of the study overall: The recorded TCR beta diversity per million T cells decreased in a roughly linear manner with age.

This clonotype was picked up many times. The antigen remains undetermined. Trimming cost V 2 bases and J 4 bases, with 8 bases left between them. The CDR3 spans 13 residues. Germline lookup yields CDR1 MNHEY and CDR2 SVGAGI. A second PCR of roughly 7 to 11 cycles used a sample-barcoded 5' primer and a J-beta primer mix. TCRdb re-called the 5' RACE reads with MiXCR, one entry per CDR3 protein. The sample lists 900,000 to 950,000 distinct CDR3 sequences, 25% to 30% seen once, with 10% to 13% in the top ten. This same sample was also taken into another study, of T cells of mothers and their children. That report notes: The sample comes from fewer than 10 healthy Caucasian donors: mothers and children.

Sequencing was carried out using blood. The gene calls are TRBV6-5 and TRBJ1-2, with D maybe TRBD1 (5 bases). This sequence was found in a woman between 40 and 50 years old in good health. The CDR3 DNA reads TGTGCCAGCAGTTACGGCAGGGTCTATGGCTACACCTTC. Protein product: CASSYGRVYGYTF.